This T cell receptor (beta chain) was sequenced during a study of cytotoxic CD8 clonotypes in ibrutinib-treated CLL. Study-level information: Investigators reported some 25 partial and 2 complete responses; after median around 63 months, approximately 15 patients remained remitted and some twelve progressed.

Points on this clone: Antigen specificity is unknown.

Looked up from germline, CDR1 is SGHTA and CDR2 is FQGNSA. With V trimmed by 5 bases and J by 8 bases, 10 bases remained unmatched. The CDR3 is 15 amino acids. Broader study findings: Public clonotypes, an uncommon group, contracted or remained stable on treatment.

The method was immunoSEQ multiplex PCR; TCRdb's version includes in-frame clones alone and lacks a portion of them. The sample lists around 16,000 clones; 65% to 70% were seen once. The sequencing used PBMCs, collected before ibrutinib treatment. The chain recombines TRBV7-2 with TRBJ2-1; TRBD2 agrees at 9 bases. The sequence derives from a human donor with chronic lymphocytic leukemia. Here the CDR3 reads CASSPGTSPYYEQFF. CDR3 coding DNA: TGTGCCAGCAGCCCCGGGACTAGCCCTTATTATGAGCAGTTCTTC.